This is a list of T cell receptor beta chains from one sample in a study of T cell responses to AZD1222 COVID-19 vaccine. Sequencing used immunoSEQ multiplex PCR; TCRdb keeps in-frame clones, though not all of them. The table lists around 100,000 clones, roughly 88% of them singletons, with more than 20% in the top ten. Sequencing used peripheral blood, obtained on day 0 of AZD1222 vaccination. The receptors derive from an adult in good health. CDR3s leave out the opening cysteine and the closing phenylalanine or tryptophan. Clone size is given for some rows only: seen once, a few or many times, or a class if the clone is expanded.

CDR3	size	V	J
ASSMPGVYEQY	.	TRBV11-3	TRBJ2-7
ATSREAGLGYEQY	.	TRBV15	TRBJ2-7
ATSDPTSSYGYT	.	TRBV24-1	TRBJ1-2
ASGSRNRAGTEAF	.	TRBV27	TRBJ1-1
ASSPDSPFTDTQY	once	TRBV6-5	TRBJ2-3
ASSLGPTETQY	.	TRBV11-2	TRBJ2-5
ASSLDALLAKNIQY	.	TRBV7-2	TRBJ2-4
ASSDRTGANYGYT	.	TRBV5-1	TRBJ1-2
ASSTLGQDYGYT	.	TRBV19	TRBJ1-2
ASSRTTGPSGNTIY	.	TRBV9	TRBJ1-3
ASSVVGGYEQY	.	TRBV9	TRBJ2-7
ASSSRAGGRDEQY	.	TRBV11-2	TRBJ2-7
SVWHGDYGYT	.	TRBV29-1	TRBJ1-2
ASSQGLAGPYEQY	.	TRBV4-3	TRBJ2-7
ASSPPATNTEAF	.	TRBV18	TRBJ1-1
AWTQNAEAF	.	TRBV30	TRBJ1-1
ASSIPSVGINYGYT	.	TRBV19	TRBJ1-2
ASSRQAAGEKLF	.	TRBV14	TRBJ1-4
ASSQDTSWGRQSYT	.	TRBV14	TRBJ1-2
ASSLHSTGGSYEQY	.	TRBV7-8	TRBJ2-7
ASSLARDRGLNEQF	.	TRBV5-6	TRBJ2-1
ASSLLGGTAGANVLT	.	TRBV5-1	TRBJ2-6
ATAGTSGDPYEQY	few	TRBV24-1	TRBJ2-7
ASSLEGLYSPLH	.	TRBV7-9	TRBJ1-6
ASTPGSYNEQF	.	TRBV6-5	TRBJ2-1
ASSANQIEAF	.	TRBV2	TRBJ1-1
ASSSLDRVRRANYGYT	.	TRBV27	TRBJ1-2
ASSSYPSGQIYGYT	.	TRBV28	TRBJ1-2
ASPPKYRANTEAF	.	TRBV21-1	TRBJ1-1
ASSSSPGTGYLNEQF	.	TRBV5-4	TRBJ2-1
ASSQGSFNEKLF	few	TRBV4-2	TRBJ1-4
AWTITGGYT	.	TRBV30	TRBJ1-2
ASSLGVSGANVLT	few	TRBV11-3	TRBJ2-6
ASSLYGQGTDTQY	once	TRBV7-2	TRBJ2-3
ASSQDGETSVSYEQY	.	TRBV3-1/TRBV3-2	TRBJ2-7
ASSSRGDYTGELF	once	TRBV9	TRBJ2-2
ASSYSTRGNTGELF	.	TRBV6-5	TRBJ2-2
ASSSGGSTLTDTQY	.	TRBV19	TRBJ2-3
SVSHTIY	.	TRBV20-1	TRBJ1-3
AIKLAGGYNEQF	.	TRBV28	TRBJ2-1
ASSDVGKSSGNTIY	.	TRBV10-1	TRBJ1-3
SVEDPRGSSYEQY	.	TRBV29-1	TRBJ2-7
SVEDQNQNYGYT	.	TRBV29-1	TRBJ1-2
ASSSKQSYNEQF	.	TRBV7-8	TRBJ2-1
ASSSNTQLLAAEQF	.	TRBV7-2	TRBJ2-1
ASSLTLFQNTEAF	once	TRBV5-4	TRBJ1-1
ATSGVVVDTQY	.	TRBV24-1	TRBJ2-3
ASSKALGAAQY	.	TRBV21-1	TRBJ2-7